This T cell receptor (beta chain) derives from a study of blood T cell repertoires in COVID-19. V was shortened by 4 bases and J by 2 bases, with 16 bases between the two germline ends. Looked up from germline, CDR1 is MNHEY and CDR2 is SMNVEV (reference sequence). The CDR3 has 16 residues. Method: immunoSEQ multiplex PCR; TCRdb's copy keeps in-frame clones and lacks some. Counted here are under 70,000 clones, about nine tenths occurring once; the ten biggest clones make up roughly an eighth. The rearrangement joins TRBV27 to TRBJ2-3; D may be TRBD2 (5 bases). Specimen: peripheral blood. This clonotype was sampled from a human donor with active COVID-19. The donor label of this sample is uncertain. The CDR3 DNA follows: TGTGCCAGCAGTTGGGGAGAGGAAGCCCCCACAGATACGCAGTATTTT. Its protein is CASSWGEEAPTDTQYF.